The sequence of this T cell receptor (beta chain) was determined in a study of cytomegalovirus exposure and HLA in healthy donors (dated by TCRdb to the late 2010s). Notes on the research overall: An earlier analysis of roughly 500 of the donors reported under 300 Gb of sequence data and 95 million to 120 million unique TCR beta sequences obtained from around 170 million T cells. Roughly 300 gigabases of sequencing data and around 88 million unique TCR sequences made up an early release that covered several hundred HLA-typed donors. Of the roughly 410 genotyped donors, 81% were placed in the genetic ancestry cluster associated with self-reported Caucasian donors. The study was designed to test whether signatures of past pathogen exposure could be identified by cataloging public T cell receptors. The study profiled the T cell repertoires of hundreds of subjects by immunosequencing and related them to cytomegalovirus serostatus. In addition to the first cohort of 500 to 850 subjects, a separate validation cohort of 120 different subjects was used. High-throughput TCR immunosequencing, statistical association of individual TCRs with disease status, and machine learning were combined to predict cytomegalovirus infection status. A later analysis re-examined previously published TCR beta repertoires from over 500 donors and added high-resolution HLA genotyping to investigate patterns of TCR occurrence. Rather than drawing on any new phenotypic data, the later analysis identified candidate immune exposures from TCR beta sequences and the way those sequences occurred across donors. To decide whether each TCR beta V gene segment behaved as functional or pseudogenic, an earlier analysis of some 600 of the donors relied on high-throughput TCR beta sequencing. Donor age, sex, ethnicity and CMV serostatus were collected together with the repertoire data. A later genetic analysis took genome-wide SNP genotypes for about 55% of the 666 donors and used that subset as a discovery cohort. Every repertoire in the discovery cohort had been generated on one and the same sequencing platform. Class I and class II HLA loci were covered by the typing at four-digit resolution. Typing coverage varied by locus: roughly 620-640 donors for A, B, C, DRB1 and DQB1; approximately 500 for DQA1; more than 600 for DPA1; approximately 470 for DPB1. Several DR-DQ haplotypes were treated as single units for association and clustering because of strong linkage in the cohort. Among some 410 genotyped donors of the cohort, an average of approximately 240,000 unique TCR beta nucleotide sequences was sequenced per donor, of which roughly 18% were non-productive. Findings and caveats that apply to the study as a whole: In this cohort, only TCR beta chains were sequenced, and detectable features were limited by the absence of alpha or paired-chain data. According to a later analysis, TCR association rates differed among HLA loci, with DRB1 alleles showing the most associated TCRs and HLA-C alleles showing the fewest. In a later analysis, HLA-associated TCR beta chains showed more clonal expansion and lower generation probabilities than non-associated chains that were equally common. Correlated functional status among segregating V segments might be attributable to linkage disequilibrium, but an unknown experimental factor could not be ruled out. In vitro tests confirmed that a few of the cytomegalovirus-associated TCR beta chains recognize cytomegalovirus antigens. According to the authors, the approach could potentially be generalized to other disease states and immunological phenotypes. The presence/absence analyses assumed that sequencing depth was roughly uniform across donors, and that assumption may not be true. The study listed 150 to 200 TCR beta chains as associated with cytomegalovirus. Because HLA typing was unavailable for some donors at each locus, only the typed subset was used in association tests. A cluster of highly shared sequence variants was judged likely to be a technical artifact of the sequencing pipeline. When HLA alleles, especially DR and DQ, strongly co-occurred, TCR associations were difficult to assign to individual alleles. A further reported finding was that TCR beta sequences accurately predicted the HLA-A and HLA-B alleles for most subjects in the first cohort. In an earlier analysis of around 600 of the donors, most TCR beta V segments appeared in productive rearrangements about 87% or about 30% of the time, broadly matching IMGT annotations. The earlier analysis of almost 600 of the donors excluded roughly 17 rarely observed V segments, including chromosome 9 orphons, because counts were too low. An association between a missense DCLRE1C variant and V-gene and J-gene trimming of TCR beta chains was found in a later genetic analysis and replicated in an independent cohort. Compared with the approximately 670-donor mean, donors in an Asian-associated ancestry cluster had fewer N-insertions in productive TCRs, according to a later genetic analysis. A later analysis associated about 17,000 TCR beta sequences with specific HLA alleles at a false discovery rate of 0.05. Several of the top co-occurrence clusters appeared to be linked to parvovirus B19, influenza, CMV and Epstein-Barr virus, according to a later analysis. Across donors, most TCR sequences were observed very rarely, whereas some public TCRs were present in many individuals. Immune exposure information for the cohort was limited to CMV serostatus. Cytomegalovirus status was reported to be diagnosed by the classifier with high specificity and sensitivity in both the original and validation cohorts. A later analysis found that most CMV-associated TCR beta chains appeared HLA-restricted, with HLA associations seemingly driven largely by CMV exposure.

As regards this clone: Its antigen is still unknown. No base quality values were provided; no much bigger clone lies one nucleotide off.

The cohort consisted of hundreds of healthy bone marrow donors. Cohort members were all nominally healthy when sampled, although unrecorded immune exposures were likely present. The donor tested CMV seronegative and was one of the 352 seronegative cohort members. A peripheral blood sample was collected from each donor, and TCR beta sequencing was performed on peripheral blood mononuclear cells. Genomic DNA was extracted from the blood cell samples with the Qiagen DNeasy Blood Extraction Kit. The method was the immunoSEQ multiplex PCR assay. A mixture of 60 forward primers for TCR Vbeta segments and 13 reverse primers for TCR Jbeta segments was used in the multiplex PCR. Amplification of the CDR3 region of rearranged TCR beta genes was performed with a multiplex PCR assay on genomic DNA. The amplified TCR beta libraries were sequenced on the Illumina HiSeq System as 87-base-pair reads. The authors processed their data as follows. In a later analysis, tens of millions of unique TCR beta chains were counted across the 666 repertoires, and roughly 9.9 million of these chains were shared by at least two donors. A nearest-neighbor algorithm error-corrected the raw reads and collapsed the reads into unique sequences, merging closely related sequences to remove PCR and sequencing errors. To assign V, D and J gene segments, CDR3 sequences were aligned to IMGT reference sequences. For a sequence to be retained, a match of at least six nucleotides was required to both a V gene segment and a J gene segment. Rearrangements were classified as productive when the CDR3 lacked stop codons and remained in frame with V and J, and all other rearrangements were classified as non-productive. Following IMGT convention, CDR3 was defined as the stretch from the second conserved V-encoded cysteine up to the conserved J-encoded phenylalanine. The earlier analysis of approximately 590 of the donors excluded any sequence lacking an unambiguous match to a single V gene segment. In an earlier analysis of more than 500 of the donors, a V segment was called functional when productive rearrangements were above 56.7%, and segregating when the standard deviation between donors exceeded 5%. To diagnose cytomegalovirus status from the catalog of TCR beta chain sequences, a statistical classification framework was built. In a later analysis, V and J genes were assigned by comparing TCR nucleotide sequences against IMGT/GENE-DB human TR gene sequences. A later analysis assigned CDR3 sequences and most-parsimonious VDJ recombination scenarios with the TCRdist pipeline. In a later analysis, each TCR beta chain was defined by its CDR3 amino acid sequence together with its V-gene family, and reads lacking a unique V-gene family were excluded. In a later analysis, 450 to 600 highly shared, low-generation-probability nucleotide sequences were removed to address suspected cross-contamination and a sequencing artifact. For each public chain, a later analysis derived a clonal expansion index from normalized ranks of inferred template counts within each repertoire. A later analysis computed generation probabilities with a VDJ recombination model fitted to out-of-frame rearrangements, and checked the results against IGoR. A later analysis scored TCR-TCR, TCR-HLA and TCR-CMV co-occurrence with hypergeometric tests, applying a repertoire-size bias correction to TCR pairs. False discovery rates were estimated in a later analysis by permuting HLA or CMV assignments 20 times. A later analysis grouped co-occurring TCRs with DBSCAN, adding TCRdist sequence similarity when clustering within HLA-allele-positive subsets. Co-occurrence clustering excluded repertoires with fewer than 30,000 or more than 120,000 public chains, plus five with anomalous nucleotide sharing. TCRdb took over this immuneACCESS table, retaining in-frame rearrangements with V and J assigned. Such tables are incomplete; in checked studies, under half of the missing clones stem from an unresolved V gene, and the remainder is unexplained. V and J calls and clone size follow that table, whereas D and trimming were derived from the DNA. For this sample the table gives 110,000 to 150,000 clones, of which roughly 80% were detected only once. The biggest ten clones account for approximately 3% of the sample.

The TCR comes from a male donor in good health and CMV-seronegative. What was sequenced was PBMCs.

The sequence in DNA is TGTGCCAGCAGCGTAGGGGGACAGCTTAACTATGGCTACACCTTC. Translation gives CASSVGGQLNYGYTF. Recombination linked TRBV9 to TRBJ1-2; 7 bases in the middle match TRBD1. The CDR3 starts with the cysteine, ends with the phenylalanine, and has 15 residues. Only the CDR3 region is kept as DNA, spanning 45 bases read in frame from base 1. Trimming accounts for 0 bases at V and 1 base at J, while the number of junction bases matched to no gene is 3. Taken from the germline V gene, the CDR1 and CDR2 loops are SGDLS and YYNGEE.